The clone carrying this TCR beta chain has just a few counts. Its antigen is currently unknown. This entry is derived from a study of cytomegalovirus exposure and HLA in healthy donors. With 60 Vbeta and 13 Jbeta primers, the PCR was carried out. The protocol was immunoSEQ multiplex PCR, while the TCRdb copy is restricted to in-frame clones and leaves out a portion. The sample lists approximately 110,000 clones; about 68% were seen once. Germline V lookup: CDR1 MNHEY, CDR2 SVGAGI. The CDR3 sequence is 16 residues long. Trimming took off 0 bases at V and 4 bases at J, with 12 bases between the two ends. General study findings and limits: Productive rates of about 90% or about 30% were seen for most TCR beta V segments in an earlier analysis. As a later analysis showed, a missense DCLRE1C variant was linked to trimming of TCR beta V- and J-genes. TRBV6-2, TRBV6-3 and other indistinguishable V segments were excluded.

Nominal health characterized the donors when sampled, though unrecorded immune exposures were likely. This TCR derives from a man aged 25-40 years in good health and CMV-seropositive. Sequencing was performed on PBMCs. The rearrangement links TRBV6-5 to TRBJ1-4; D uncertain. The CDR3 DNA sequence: TGTGCCAGCAGTTACTCGAGTAGCGGGTTTAATGAAAAACTGTTTTTT. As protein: CASSYSSSGFNEKLFF.